This T cell receptor beta chain derives from a study of T cell repertoires in aging, cancer and after chemotherapy. At the level of the study: Donors were grouped into six age bands spanning 30 or younger through 70 or older.

Germline CDR1 reads WNHNN; CDR2 reads SYGVQD (reference sequence). There are 12 residues in the CDR3. V lost 3 bases to trimming and J lost 13 bases, with 13 bases between them. TRB rearrangements spanning V, D and J were amplified using mixed TRB-A/B primers. TCRdb called the multiplex PCR reads again in MiXCR, with one record for every CDR3 protein. The sample holds fewer than 3,500 distinct CDR3 sequences, 30% to 45% seen once. The template was genomic DNA from peripheral blood, not RNA. This clonotype has more than one count but fewer than ten. Its antigen is unidentified. Notes on the study in general: Across the chemotherapy interval, each cancer cohort showed higher median generation probability, suggesting thymic rebound. Immunological memory after chemotherapy cannot be judged from the repertoire data.

The sequenced material came from blood. This receptor was taken from a human donor with a solid tumor. The gene calls are TRBV10-1 and TRBJ2-1, with D tentatively TRBD1 or TRBD2 (5 bases each). CDR3: CASSDVGDHQFF. CDR3 sequence (DNA): TGCGCCAGCAGTGACGTGGGGGACCACCAGTTCTTC.